Sequencing of this T cell receptor beta chain was carried out in a study of T cells after yellow fever vaccination. 5'RACE template switching generated TCR cDNA, adding a universal primer site and UMIs. In TCRdb, the 5' RACE reads were re-called with MiXCR into one record per CDR3 protein. This sample has about 340,000 distinct CDR3 sequences, with about 8.7% found just once. Per germline, CDR1 KGHSH and CDR2 LQKENI. This CDR3 region has 13 residues. V lost 1 base and J 4 bases, leaving 7 bases between the germline ends. Comments on this clonotype: Its specificity is not known.

Regarding the study as a whole: Repertoires obtained by FACS sorting could include abundant clonotypes that entered as contaminants from the bulk population.

The TCR comes from a man aged 18 to 30 who received the YFV17D yellow fever vaccine. This chain uses TRBV18 with TRBJ2-5; D remains unclear. The sequences come from PBMCs, collected on the day of the first yellow fever vaccination. In DNA form, the CDR3 reads TGTGCCAGCTCACCACAGTTGTTAGAGACCCAGTACTTC. This codes for CASSPQLLETQYF.